These T cell receptor beta chains were read from a single sample in a study of T-cell reconstitution after alpha-beta-depleted transplantation in children. TCRdb fed the PCR reads into MiXCR, producing one record per CDR3 protein. The table shows some 240,000 distinct CDR3 sequences, with around 12% occurring only once. The source material was PBMCs from the stem cell graft donor, sampled from the stem cell graft. All receptors come from a human donor who donated a stem cell graft to a child with acute lymphoblastic leukemia. CDR3s include the opening cysteine and the closing phenylalanine or tryptophan. The order of the fields is clone size, CDR3 length, V gene, J gene, D gene, CDR3 DNA, CDR3 protein. D genes are given only for firm matches. Size tells how often a clone was seen (once, few, many) or the class of an expanded clone, and some rows leave it out.

size: many; length: 15; V: TRBV4-1; J: TRBJ2-1; D: TRBD1; DNA: TGCGCCAGCAGCCAAGAGGGGAGACAGGGAAATGAGCAGTTCTTC; CDR3: CASSQEGRQGNEQFF
size: many; length: 13; V: TRBV14; J: TRBJ2-3; D: TRBD1; DNA: TGTGCCAGCCGAACAGGGGGCACAGATACGCAGTATTTT; CDR3: CASRTGGTDTQYF
size: few; length: 15; V: TRBV2; J: TRBJ2-1; D: TRBD2; DNA: TGTGCCAGCAGTGTGTCCACTAGCGGATACAATGAGCAGTTCTTC; CDR3: CASSVSTSGYNEQFF
size: NA; length: 16; V: TRBV7-2; J: TRBJ2-1; D: NA; DNA: TGTGCCAGCAGCTTAGGTGTACTAGCCTTCTACAATGAGCAGTTCTTC; CDR3: CASSLGVLAFYNEQFF
size: few; length: 17; V: TRBV15; J: TRBJ2-7; D: TRBD1; DNA: TGTGCCACCAGCAGAGTACCACTGAGGGGACAGGGATACGAGCAGTACTTC; CDR3: CATSRVPLRGQGYEQYF
size: many; length: 13; V: TRBV7-9; J: TRBJ1-4; D: TRBD1; DNA: TGTGCCAGCAGCTTACGACAGGGGGAAAAACTGTTTTTT; CDR3: CASSLRQGEKLFF
size: many; length: 14; V: TRBV20-1; J: TRBJ2-2; D: NA; DNA: TGCAGTGCTGGGCCCAAGACGAACACCGGGGAGCTGTTTTTT; CDR3: CSAGPKTNTGELFF
size: many; length: 17; V: TRBV10-3; J: TRBJ2-7; D: NA; DNA: TGTGCCATCAGTGAGTGGACGGGGATTCAGGCCTCCTACGAGCAGTACTTC; CDR3: CAISEWTGIQASYEQYF
size: NA; length: 13; V: TRBV19; J: TRBJ2-3; D: NA; DNA: TGTGCCAGTACCCAGCCTCTCACAGATACGCAGTATTTT; CDR3: CASTQPLTDTQYF
size: many; length: 15; V: TRBV6-4; J: TRBJ2-1; D: TRBD2; DNA: TGTGCCAGCAGTGACTCTAGCGGGGGGGCCAATGAGCAGTTCTTC; CDR3: CASSDSSGGANEQFF
size: many; length: 15; V: TRBV6-2/TRBV6-3; J: TRBJ2-1; D: NA; DNA: TGTGCCAGCAGCCCCCGGGGGACTTTATACAATGAGCAGTTCTTC; CDR3: CASSPRGTLYNEQFF
size: many; length: 15; V: TRBV27; J: TRBJ2-2; D: NA; DNA: TGTGCCAGCCAAAGAAGGGGGACGGGCACCGGGGAGCTGTTTTTT; CDR3: CASQRRGTGTGELFF
size: many; length: 15; V: TRBV6-1; J: TRBJ1-1; D: NA; DNA: TGTGCCAGCACCAAACACCAGACAGGGAACACTGAAGCTTTCTTT; CDR3: CASTKHQTGNTEAFF
size: few; length: 15; V: TRBV6-5; J: TRBJ2-7; D: NA; DNA: TGTGCCAGCAGTTACTCTGGGGGGAAGGTAGACGAGCAGTACTTC; CDR3: CASSYSGGKVDEQYF
size: many; length: 13; V: TRBV11-2; J: TRBJ2-1; D: NA; DNA: TGTGCCAGCAGGCCTAGCTCCTACAATGAGCAGTTCTTC; CDR3: CASRPSSYNEQFF
size: few; length: 15; V: TRBV4-3; J: TRBJ2-5; D: TRBD2; DNA: TGCGCCAGCAGCCAAGGGTCTAGCGGCCAAGAGACCCAGTACTTC; CDR3: CASSQGSSGQETQYF